Listed here are 6 T cell receptor beta chains from one sample, sequenced in a study of vaccination effects on CD4 cells after COVID-19. Only in-frame clones appear in the TCRdb table, and some are missing; sequencing was by immunoSEQ multiplex PCR. Among tens of thousands of clones listed, approximately 77% were seen once. With more than nine days of culture completed, CD4+ T cells were isolated. No antigen has been assigned to these receptors. Here the sequenced sample was CD4+ T cells from PBMCs cultured without peptide, taken before COVID-19 vaccination. The receptors come from a human donor who received a COVID-19 vaccine.

The rearrangement uses TRBV3-1 (or the pseudogene TRBV3-2) and TRBJ2-5; D perhaps matches TRBD2 (6 bases). The germline V gene has CDR1 LGHDT and CDR2 YNNKEL (reference sequence). The CDR3 is 15 residues long. The germline V and J ends were trimmed by 5 bases and 2 bases, with 15 bases remaining between them. DNA for the CDR3: TGTGCCAGCAGCAGCGCGGGGACGGGGCAAGAGACCCAGTACTTC. Amino acids: CASSSAGTGQETQYF.

The chain joins TRBV12-3 or TRBV12-4 to TRBJ2-3; D call uncertain. Trimming removed 5 bases at V and 4 bases at J, with 10 bases between. There are 13 residues in the CDR3. CDR3 sequence reads: CASSPPVADTQYF. The CDR3 region has the DNA TGTGCCAGCAGTCCCCCGGTGGCAGATACGCAGTATTTT.

J is TRBJ1-2 and V is TRBV2; no clear D. Between the trimmed V and J ends, which lost 8 bases and 0 bases, there was a span of 10 bases. The CDR3 consists of 13 residues. CDR1 and CDR2 from the germline V gene are SNHLY and FYNNEI. The CDR3: CASLRETNYGYTF. In DNA form, the CDR3 reads TGTGCCAGCTTGAGGGAGACTAACTATGGCTACACCTTC.

The genes are TRBV7-2 and TRBJ2-3, with 8 bases fitting TRBD1. In germline, CDR1 is SGHTA, CDR2 FQGNSA. The CDR3 is 15 amino acids. The V and J ends lost 3 bases and 7 bases, in that order; junction bases with no gene match: 9. CDR3: CASSFYRGSQYTQYF. In nucleotides, the CDR3 is TGTGCCAGCAGCTTTTACAGGGGGTCTCAATATACGCAGTATTTT.

The rearrangement links TRBV5-6 to TRBJ2-7; TRBD1 matches 7 bases. Germline V gene sequence: CDR1 SGHDT, CDR2 YYEEEE. Unmatched junction bases numbered 9, after V lost 4 bases and J lost 2 bases. The CDR3 is 15 amino acids. The chain's CDR3 is CASSRKKQGPYEQYV. The CDR3, as DNA: TGTGCCAGCAGCCGAAAAAAACAGGGGCCCTACGAGCAGTACGTC.

The gene calls are TRBV6-1 and TRBJ1-1; D gene ambiguous. Germline values: CDR1 MNHNS, CDR2 SASEGT. The CDR3 totals 14 residues. V gave up 2 bases and J gave up 1 base, with 8 bases separating them. The CDR3 DNA sequence: TGTGCCAGCAGTGAACTCGTGGGGAACACTGAAGCTTTCTTT. Residues: CASSELVGNTEAFF.